This record covers a single T cell receptor beta chain. This clone showed up many times. Its cognate antigen has yet to be identified. Base quality data are lacking; no much larger clone is found one base away. The same CDR3 also results from other DNA sequences found in this sample. In the germline V gene (reference sequence), CDR1 corresponds to MNHEY and CDR2 to SMNVEV. The CDR3 runs 14 residues from the cysteine to the phenylalanine. Just CDR3 DNA is preserved here, 42 bases in frame from base 1. V is cut by 4 bases and J by 6 bases, and the space between the germline ends is 12 bases. Using the deep immunoSEQ assay, TCR CDR3 regions were amplified from genomic DNA by multiplex PCR. For each cell subset, the extracted genomic DNA was distributed evenly across all wells of several immunoSEQ 96-well plates, and each plate served as one replicate. For unsorted PBMC, each replicate PCR was loaded with approximately 300 ng genomic DNA, equivalent to roughly 31,000 T cell genomes. Ten immunoSEQ deep assay plates were used to sequence the unsorted PBMC genomic DNA. Purified libraries were quantified with a Qubit 3.0 fluorometer, sized on a Bioanalyzer 2100, and re-quantified with the KAPA Library Quantification kit. Every immunoSEQ 96-well plate was sequenced on a separate single-read 150-cycle Illumina NextSeq 550 flow cell. On the authors' methods: Because the immunoSEQ output included only junctional sequences and no quality scores, the filtering could not be the same as the filtering used for full-length reads. To assign V/J genes and CDR3, sequences were annotated using PyIR, a Python wrapper for IgBLAST v1.9, with IMGT germline references. Reads were filtered out if the reads had weak V/J assignments (E-value above 1e-6), no CDR3, stop codons, out-of-frame junctions, or ambiguous translated residues. A V3J clonotype was defined by an identical inferred V gene, J gene, and CDR3 amino acid sequence. The percentage overlap between two repertoires was calculated by dividing the number of shared unique clonotypes by the size of the smaller repertoire. RTK rarefaction, the Chao1 estimator, and Recon v2.1 estimates of unobserved clonotypes were used to assess repertoire richness. TCRdb retrieved this table from immuneACCESS and kept in-frame rearrangements only. Not all clones are present; in checked studies, unresolved V genes account for under half, and no reason is known for the remainder. That table furnishes V, J and clone size, whereas the DNA furnished D and trimming. The sample includes about 490,000 clones, with 65% to 85% observed a single time. The leading ten clones occupy roughly 13% of the sample.

The donors were healthy, HIV-negative adults who had no recently reported acute infections or vaccinations. Only Caucasian adults living in Nashville, Tennessee, USA were represented among the donors. In the unsorted samples, 87 million or so PBMCs were counted, and genomic DNA was extracted using the QIAamp DNA Blood Mini kit. After blood collection by leukapheresis, PBMCs were isolated using Ficoll-Histopaque density gradient centrifugation and then cryopreserved in the vapor phase of liquid nitrogen. This record belongs to a study of shared clonotypes between healthy human individuals (dated by TCRdb to 2018 to 2020). For the wider study: The cohort included a few men and two women between 18 and 49 years of age. To estimate repertoire size and how much clonotypes are shared between individuals, the study performed deep sequencing of blood TCR repertoires from a handful of healthy adults. To increase sequencing depth and limit assay-specific biases, TCR repertoire library preparation and sequencing were carried out by different laboratories using diverse techniques. Each donor's leukapheresis produced roughly between about 0.85 and 10 billion PBMCs. The study at large found these results: The genetic and exposure-history diversity represented was limited by the small number of donors. Pairwise subsampling indicated that sequencing depth was expected to affect the degree of clonotype sharing among donors. Sampling was limited to blood, and TCR repertoires in tissue likely differ from TCR repertoires in blood.

The TCR sequence derives from a woman in her thirties or forties in good health. Some clones in this sample may be carry-over from other donors' samples. Here the chain combines TRBV27 and TRBJ2-2; the D region possibly corresponds to TRBD2 (5 bases align). The sequenced sample was PBMCs. Here the CDR3 is given as CASSSELVSGELFF. The sequenced DNA: TGTGCCAGCAGTTCAGAACTAGTTTCCGGGGAGCTGTTTTTT.